This T cell receptor beta chain was identified in a study of blood T cells in healthy people across ages (dated by TCRdb to the mid-2010s). For the wider study: In model experiments, template switching captured about one uniquely barcoded TCR beta cDNA molecule for every two T cells. Age-related changes in TCR beta repertoire diversity were measured in the study by deep sequencing normalized with unique cDNA molecular identifiers. The donors were divided into four age groups: young (average around 15 years), middle-aged (about 39), aged (about 56) and long-lived (about 84). Using the same blood draw, the study looked at two additional independent replicas of 1 million unique cDNA reads for two donors, one aged 18 to 30 and the other aged 80 or older. What the research found in general, with its limitations: Because donor CMV infection status was unknown, age-related changes in expanded clonotypes were potentially confounded. A strong correlation was found between observed TCR beta diversity and the percentage of naive T cells measured by flow cytometry. Since profiling was done on bulk unsorted PBMCs, naive and antigen-experienced compartments could not be conclusively compared. Estimates of total diversity based on one million sequenced T cells were considered lower bounds and underestimates. Compared with the aged group, the long-lived group had more naive CD4+ T cells, fewer expanded clones and increased TCR diversity, a pattern suggesting age selection. As age increased, observed TCR beta diversity per million T cells dropped in a roughly linear way, and a significant reduction was already evident by age around 41.

Cut back by 7 bases and 0 bases, the V and J ends lie 12 bases apart. The cysteine opens and the phenylalanine closes a CDR3 of 14 amino acids. Of all the DNA, just the CDR3 is kept, 42 bases in frame from base 1. The germline V gene encodes CDR1 MDHEN and CDR2 SYDVKM. Library creation used 5' RACE. The reads were generated on an Illumina HiSeq 2500. A second PCR of about 7 to 12 cycles was performed with a sample-barcoded 5' primer and a J-beta primer mix. Each TCR beta cDNA molecule received a unique molecular identifier from a template-switch 5' adaptor carrying 12 random nucleotides. Each sample yielded at least 2.5 million CDR3-containing paired-end reads. All of the RNA was converted into first-strand cDNA using the Mint cDNA synthesis kit, with a TRBC-specific oligonucleotide serving as the primer. All cDNA was treated with uracil-DNA glycosylase and then went through a first 18-cycle PCR with the universal primers M1SS and BC2_uni_R. The study's own analysis went as follows. For normalization, 1 million high-quality reads, each with a distinct molecular identifier, were randomly selected from each sample. Reads with shared molecular identifiers were discarded instead of being binned into consensus sequences. MiTCR, run with a Q25 quality threshold and the strictest error-elimination algorithm, handled CDR3 identification, clonotype clustering and error correction. A nonparametric unseen species model with Euler transformation was used to estimate a lower bound on total TCR beta diversity. The raw public reads went through TCRdb reprocessing: fastp at Q25, MiXCR clone calling, in-frame beta chains kept. Here each entry gathers all rows of one CDR3 protein and keeps the most common genes and DNA. The V and J calls, along with clone size, are taken from TCRdb and not from the paper's own processing. Within this sample are around 800,000 distinct CDR3 sequences, with roughly 24% of them counted one time only. 3% of the sample goes to the ten largest clones.

The donors were some 39 Caucasian individuals from Russia, aged roughly 6 to 100 years, who were systemically healthy. Each donor gave about 9.2 milliliters of peripheral blood, drawn into EDTA-treated Vacutainer tubes. PBMCs were isolated by Ficoll-Paque density-gradient centrifugation, with at least 6 million obtained per sample. Total RNA was extracted from PBMCs with Trizol reagent, with at least 6 micrograms obtained per sample. The percentages of naive CD45RAhigh/CD27high T cells were determined by flow cytometry on a PBMC aliquot from every donor. This clonotype was seen a few times. Its specific antigen is unknown. No per-base quality is available; no much larger clone lies one base away. The sample was also linked to a second study, of T cells of mothers and their children. The second study's authors report: The donors were nine systemically healthy Caucasian individuals, made up of three mothers and their six children. cDNA synthesis used all of the extracted RNA, with roughly 1.6 ug of RNA in each 15 ul reaction. In the second PCR, the M1S primer introduced both the sample barcodes and 2-4 random nucleotides. Each mother yielded over 8.5 million TCR beta CDR3 reads and each child 2.5 million to 3 million reads. Thymic selection shapes the output of TCR recombination in a similar way in related and unrelated pairs, and inherited differences have a minor effect. Normalized repertoire overlap was always found to be slightly, but never significantly, higher in related mother-child pairs than in unrelated mother-child pairs. Persistent microchimeric T cell clones were not detected, at a sensitivity of approximately 98 clones per million clonotypes. To look for features that set related mother-child pairs apart from unrelated individuals, the researchers ran deep NGS to compare the TCR beta repertoires of mothers and children. On average, the children were around 11 +/- 4 years old, while the mothers were approximately 41 +/- 4 years old. After adapter ligation with NEBNext reagents, the libraries were sequenced on Illumina HiSeq 2000 with 100+100 nt paired-end reads. To avoid cross-contamination, the mother libraries and the child libraries were prepared a month apart and sequenced in separate runs. For each donor, between about 500,000 and 2,200,000 distinct TCR beta clonotypes were identified. Naive TCR beta clonotypes were estimated from low-frequency clonotypes matched to each donor's FACS-determined naive share, without sorting.

Sequencing input: blood. The chain is made from TRBV28 and TRBJ1-1, with an unclear D gene assignment. This clonotype was sampled from a boy younger than 18 in good health. DNA sequence: TGTGCCAGCAATCCTAGGCTCATGAACACTGAAGCTTTCTTT. Its translation is CASNPRLMNTEAFF.